These 29 T cell receptor beta chains share one sample of origin, sequenced in a study of blood T cell repertoires in COVID-19. Produced via immunoSEQ multiplex PCR; TCRdb's table is partial and in-frame only. The data contain 300,000 to 450,000 clones, more than 75% of them singletons. The sequenced material came from PBMCs or T cells enriched from blood (not recorded which). These receptors all come from a woman in her 30s who had recovered from COVID-19.

The chain links TRBV5-5 to TRBJ2-6; tentative D call: TRBD1 (5 bases). The germline V gene encodes CDR1 SGHKS and CDR2 YYEKEE (reference sequence). CDR3 size: 17 residues. Trimming shortened V by 0 bases and J by 4 bases, and 14 bases separated the two germline ends. In DNA form, the CDR3 reads TGTGCCAGCAGCTTGGAGGTCAGGGCTACGGGGGCCAACGTCCTGACTTTC. This gives the protein CASSLEVRATGANVLTF.

The chain uses TRBV7-8 and TRBJ1-5, with 8 nucleotides matching TRBD1. Germline lookup yields CDR1 SGHVS and CDR2 FQNEAQ. The length of the CDR3 is 18 residues. V dropped 3 bases and J dropped 0; count of bases not matched to a gene: 10. This chain's CDR3 is CASSFRNRGFSSNQPQHF. In DNA form, the CDR3 reads TGTGCCAGCAGCTTTCGGAACAGGGGGTTCAGTAGCAATCAGCCCCAGCATTTT.

This chain connects TRBV24-1 to TRBJ2-1, with D possibly being TRBD2 (6 bases). The CDR3 length is 15 residues. Germline CDR1 KGHDR, CDR2 SFDVKD. V was pared by 0 bases and J by 6 bases, with 11 bases between. The CDR3 DNA reads TGTGCCACCAGTGATTTGGGGGCGGGATTCAATGAGCAGTTCTTC. It codes for CATSDLGAGFNEQFF.

This sequence joins TRBV30 and TRBJ1-2; D gene uncertain. Germline V gene data show CDR1 as GTSNPN and CDR2 as SVGIG (reference sequence). V lost 2 bases and J lost 6, with 13 bases in between. The CDR3 runs to 13 residues. CDR3 bases: TGTGCCTGGAGTTTCCAGGAATCAAATGGCTACACCTTC. As protein: CAWSFQESNGYTF.

V gene TRBV19 combines with J gene TRBJ2-5, with TRBD2 matching 7 bases. Germline V gene lookup returns CDR1 LNHDA and CDR2 SQIVND (reference sequence). The length of the CDR3 is 13 residues. V lost 3 bases to trimming and J lost 6 bases; unmatched junction nucleotides: 4. CDR3 loop: CASSMGGGQTQYF. The CDR3 nucleotides are TGTGCCAGTAGTATGGGGGGGGGTCAGACCCAGTACTTC.

The chain combines TRBV5-1 with TRBJ2-3; 7 positions match TRBD1. The CDR3 runs to 15 residues. Looked up from germline, CDR1 is SGHRS and CDR2 is YFSETQ. Trimming at V came to 6 bases and at J to 3 bases, leaving 10 bases not matched to a gene. The CDR3 region is CASTLIQGSTDTQYF. The CDR3 DNA reads TGCGCCAGCACCTTAATACAGGGGTCTACAGATACGCAGTATTTT.

The rearrangement joins TRBV29-1 to TRBJ2-3; D is undetermined. The length of the CDR3 is 12 residues. The V gene's germline CDR1 is SQVTM and CDR2 ANQGSEA. Trimming took 6 bases from V and 3 from J, leaving 10 bases between them. CDR3 in amino acids: CSVAAVTDTQYF. CDR3 sequence (DNA): TGCAGCGTGGCGGCGGTGACAGATACGCAGTATTTT.

The chain uses TRBV5-5 and TRBJ1-2, with TRBD1 identical over 9 bases. CDR1 and CDR2 (germline): SGHKS, YYEKEE (reference sequence). The CDR3 is 17 residues long. The V gene end was trimmed by 0 bases and the J gene end by 7 bases; junction bases not matched to a gene: 13. CDR3 DNA: TGTGCCAGCAGCTTGGTTACAGGTGGGACAGGGACGAGTGGCTACACCTTC. It specifies CASSLVTGGTGTSGYTF. Full variable domain (rest looked up from reference TRBV5-5 and TRBJ1-2): DAGVTQSPTHLIKTRGQQVTLRCSPISGHKSVSWYQQVLGQGPQFIFQYYEKEERGRGNFPDRFSARQFPNYSSELNVNALLLGDSALYLCASSLVTGGTGTSGYTFGSGTRLTVV.

The chain recombines TRBV5-1 with TRBJ2-7; TRBD1 matches at 10 bases. Germline values: CDR1 SGHRS, CDR2 YFSETQ. The CDR3 has 14 residues. J lost 2 bases, V lost 6 bases, and 5 bases had no gene match. The CDR3 DNA reads as TGCGCCAGCAAACCGGGACAGGGGACCTACGAGCAGTACTTC. Translation: CASKPGQGTYEQYF.

This clone was recorded many times. V gene TRBV15 combines with J gene TRBJ2-7; 10 bases map to TRBD1. Germline assignment: CDR1 LNHNV and CDR2 YYDKDF (reference sequence). The V and J ends lost 1 base and 6 bases, in that order; junction bases with no gene match: 6. The CDR3 has 15 residues. The CDR3 region is CATSRGGTGAFEQYF. In nucleotides, the CDR3 is TGTGCCACCAGCAGAGGTGGGACAGGGGCCTTCGAGCAGTACTTC.

The gene calls are TRBV6-4 and TRBJ1-1; TRBD1 matches at 7 bases. After removal of 4 bases from V and 8 bases from J, the junction contained 1 base not matched to a gene. Germline V lookup: CDR1 MRHNA, CDR2 SNTAGT. This CDR3 has 11 amino acids. The CDR3 loop is CASSVGQEAFF. CDR3 DNA: TGTGCCAGCAGTGTGGGACAGGAAGCTTTCTTT.

The rearrangement uses TRBV12-3 or TRBV12-4 and TRBJ1-2, with a weak D call TRBD1 (5 bases). The CDR3 runs 13 residues. Deletions cut 10 bases from V and 3 bases from J, with 15 bases between. CDR3 loop: CANAVGAHYGYTF. The CDR3 DNA follows: TGTGCCAACGCGGTTGGGGCTCACTATGGCTACACCTTC.

The rearrangement links TRBV7-9 to TRBJ2-1; tentatively, D is TRBD1 (6 bases). Germline CDR1 reads SEHNR; CDR2 reads FQNEAQ (reference sequence). V dropped 5 bases and J dropped 3 bases, with 8 bases sitting between them. The CDR3 runs to 13 residues. The CDR3 loop is CASSADSYNEQFF. CDR3 DNA: TGTGCCAGCAGCGCGGACAGCTACAATGAGCAGTTCTTC.

The chain links TRBV5-8 to TRBJ2-3, with D perhaps TRBD1 (6 bases). V was trimmed by 4 bases and J by 4 bases, leaving 13 bases between them. The CDR3 contains 14 residues. Looked up from germline, CDR1 is SGHTS and CDR2 is YDEGEE. CDR3 in amino acids: CASSLGQKADTQYF. For the CDR3, the DNA is TGTGCCAGCAGCCTCGGACAGAAGGCAGATACGCAGTATTTT.

The genes are TRBV18 and TRBJ2-1, with D possibly being TRBD2 (5 bases). Trimming stripped 2 bases from V and 10 bases from J, with 9 bases between. The CDR3 loop spans 12 amino acids. CDR1 and CDR2 (germline): KGHSH, LQKENI. The CDR3 sequence: CASSPFAGEQFF. The CDR3 coding sequence is TGTGCCAGCTCACCATTTGCGGGCGAGCAGTTCTTC.

This clone was seen a few times. This chain joins TRBV29-1 and TRBJ1-1; TRBD1 is a possible D gene (5 bases). The V end lost 5 bases, the J end lost 1 base, and 20 bases lay between the germline ends. Germline assignment: CDR1 SQVTM and CDR2 ANQGSEA. This CDR3 spans 16 amino acids. CDR3 bases: TGCAGCGTTAACGATCTAAGACAGAGAAAGAACACTGAAGCTTTCTTT. Encoded protein: CSVNDLRQRKNTEAFF.

V is TRBV7-8 and J is TRBJ1-5; 7 bases map to TRBD1. The CDR3 is 15 amino acids. The V segment lost 5 bases and the J segment 1 base; nucleotides outside the gene matches: 5. In germline, CDR1 is SGHVS, CDR2 FQNEAQ. The CDR3 reads CASSQGGASNQPQHF. CDR3 bases: TGTGCCAGCAGCCAGGGGGGGGCAAGCAATCAGCCCCAGCATTTT.

V gene TRBV29-1 combines with J gene TRBJ1-4; 7 bases line up with TRBD1. The CDR3 contains 13 residues. Germline V gene data show CDR1 as SQVTM and CDR2 as ANQGSEA. The V gene end was trimmed by 5 bases and the J gene end by 7 bases; junction bases not matched to a gene: 7. The CDR3 loop is CSVQGGSSEKLFF. CDR3 sequence (DNA): TGCAGCGTTCAGGGGGGCTCTAGTGAAAAACTGTTTTTT.

The J gene is TRBJ2-7, the V gene TRBV30; 7 nucleotides align to TRBD1. The junction had 9 bases not matched to a gene; V was cut back by 0 bases and J by 1 base. This CDR3 region has 16 residues. CDR1 is GTSNPN, CDR2 SVGIG, per germline (reference sequence). The CDR3 protein is CAWSVGHRGGSYEQYF. DNA of the CDR3: TGTGCCTGGAGTGTAGGTCACAGGGGTGGGTCCTACGAGCAGTACTTC.

This clone was found a few times. The chain links TRBV7-6 to TRBJ2-2, with 14 bases aligning to TRBD2. V was clipped by 6 bases and J by 4 bases; unmatched bases: 1. Germline V gene data show CDR1 as SGHVS and CDR2 as FNYEAQ. This CDR3 spans 15 amino acids. Here the CDR3 DNA reads TGTGCCAGCAGTGGACTAGCGGGGGGCACCGGGGAGCTGTTTTTT. Protein sequence: CASSGLAGGTGELFF. The whole variable domain, remainder taken from reference TRBV7-6 and TRBJ2-2, is GAGVSQSPRYKVTKRGQDVALRCDPISGHVSLYWYRQALGQGPEFLTYFNYEAQQDKSGLPNDRFSAERPEGSISTLTIQRTEQRDSAMYRCASSGLAGGTGELFFGEGSRLTVL.

The chain carries TRBV28 and TRBJ2-6; tentatively, D is TRBD1 (5 bases). Germline loops: CDR1 MDHEN, CDR2 SYDVKM. The CDR3 has 16 residues. With 2 bases removed from V and 1 base from J, the gap between germline ends came to 9 bases. CDR3 in DNA: TGTGCCAGCAGTTTAATAAGGGGTTCTGGGGCCAACGTCCTGACTTTC. It translates to CASSLIRGSGANVLTF.

This clone appeared once. V gene TRBV5-4 combines with J gene TRBJ2-5, with D possibly being TRBD2 (5 bases). The V end lost 1 base, the J end lost 0 bases, and 10 bases lay between the germline ends. CDR1 and CDR2 (germline): SGHNT, YYREEE (reference sequence). The CDR3 has 15 amino acids. CDR3: CASSLRSGYQETQYF. CDR3 bases: TGTGCCAGCAGCTTGAGGAGCGGCTACCAAGAGACCCAGTACTTC.

V usage is TRBV7-6 and J usage is TRBJ2-6; 12 positions agree with TRBD1. Losses at the gene ends were 5 bases for V and 2 bases for J; bases not matched to a gene: 7. This CDR3 is built from 18 residues. Germline loops: CDR1 SGHVS, CDR2 FNYEAQ. In DNA, the CDR3 is TGTGCCAGCAGCAAGTTGGGACAGGGGGCTCCTGGGGCCAACGTCCTGACTTTC. Translation gives CASSKLGQGAPGANVLTF.

The sample holds one count of this clone. The rearrangement uses TRBV15 and TRBJ2-5; 7 bases line up with TRBD1. CDR1 LNHNV and CDR2 YYDKDF come from the germline V gene (reference sequence). V was pared by 3 bases and J by 1 base, with 2 bases of the junction left unmatched. The CDR3 runs 14 residues. As DNA, the CDR3 is TGTGCCACCAGCAGTTGGGACAGCCAAGAGACCCAGTACTTC. It is translated as CATSSWDSQETQYF.

The V call is TRBV7-9, the J call TRBJ1-1, with a weak D call TRBD1 (6 bases). The germline V gene has CDR1 SEHNR and CDR2 FQNEAQ (reference sequence). The CDR3 spans 15 residues. V dropped 4 bases and J dropped 4 bases, with 16 bases sitting between them. CDR3 in DNA: TGTGCCAGCAGCTCCCTAAGGGGGGAGGGCACTGAAGCTTTCTTT. Its protein product is CASSSLRGEGTEAFF.

The genes are TRBV5-6 and TRBJ1-6; 9 bases fit TRBD1. J lost 8 bases, V lost 3 bases, and 3 bases had no gene match. CDR1 and CDR2 (germline): SGHDT, YYEEEE. The CDR3 is 14 residues long. In DNA, the CDR3 is TGTGCCAGCAGCTGGGGACAGGGTGATTCACCCCTCCACTTT. As protein: CASSWGQGDSPLHF.

The CDR3 coding sequence is TGCGCCAGCAGCTTGACAGGCCGGAGCACAGATACGCAGTATTTT. Its protein is CASSLTGRSTDTQYF. This rearrangement joins TRBV5-1 to TRBJ2-3, with D possibly TRBD1 on 5 matching bases. Germline V gene data show CDR1 as SGHRS and CDR2 as YFSETQ. Trimming took off 1 base at V and 0 bases at J, with 9 bases between the two ends. CDR3 size: 15 residues. The variable domain in full, completed from reference TRBV5-1 and TRBJ2-3, reads KAGVTQTPRYLIKTRGQQVTLSCSPISGHRSVSWYQQTPGQGLQFLFEYFSETQRNKGNFPGRFSGRQFSNSRSEMNVSTLELGDSALYLCASSLTGRSTDTQYFGPGTRLTVL.

The J gene is TRBJ1-5, the V gene TRBV28, with a possible D match to TRBD1 (6 bases). The length of the CDR3 is 15 residues. Germline-derived CDR1 and CDR2 are MDHEN and SYDVKM. The germline V and J ends were trimmed by 5 bases and 1 base, with 12 bases remaining between them. The CDR3 sequence: CASSTQGLSNQPQHF. CDR3 in DNA: TGTGCCAGCAGTACACAGGGTCTAAGCAATCAGCCCCAGCATTTT. Looking up the rest from reference TRBV28 and TRBJ1-5 gives the full variable domain: DVKVTQSSRYLVKRTGEKVFLECVQDMDHENMFWYRQDPGLGLRLIYFSYDVKMKEKGDIPEGYSVSREKKERFSLILESASTNQTSMYLCASSTQGLSNQPQHFGDGTRLSIL.

The rearrangement uses TRBV29-1 and TRBJ1-3; possible D gene TRBD1, 5 bases. V lost 3 bases and J 4 bases, leaving 10 bases between the germline ends. Germline lookup yields CDR1 SQVTM and CDR2 ANQGSEA. This CDR3 comprises 13 residues. The CDR3 loop is CSVDKGVGNTIYF. DNA of the CDR3: TGCAGCGTTGATAAAGGGGTCGGAAACACCATATATTTT.